A selection of T cell receptor beta chains follows, all from one sample in a study of cytomegalovirus exposure and HLA in healthy donors. Profiling relied on immunoSEQ multiplex PCR, and the TCRdb table lists in-frame clones only, not all of them. Of roughly 79,000 clones listed, around four fifths are singletons. Sequenced sample: PBMCs. The source is a woman in her fifties or sixties in good health and CMV-seropositive. The CDR3 runs from the conserved cysteine through the conserved F or W. The D gene is left open where the match is weak. Not every row has a clone size; where given, it reads once, few, many or a size class.

V	D	J	size	CDR3	DNA
TRBV5-1	.	TRBJ2-2	few	CASSLESVTGELFF	TGCGCCAGCAGCTTGGAGTCAGTGACCGGGGAGCTGTTTTTT
TRBV7-6	TRBD1	TRBJ1-5	.	CASSSGTGSNQPQHF	TGTGCCAGCAGCTCCGGGACAGGGTCAAATCAGCCCCAGCATTTT
TRBV5-8	TRBD2	TRBJ2-1	.	CASSSGLAGRSYNEQFF	TGTGCCAGCAGCTCGGGACTAGCGGGCCGCTCCTACAATGAGCAGTTCTTC
TRBV6-1	.	TRBJ1-2	few	CASMSPWSGYTF	TGTGCCAGCATGAGTCCATGGAGTGGCTACACCTTC
TRBV5-6	TRBD1	TRBJ2-5	.	CASSVGAGGVETQYF	TGTGCCAGCAGCGTGGGGGCAGGGGGCGTAGAGACCCAGTACTTC
TRBV7-8	.	TRBJ2-1	.	CASTLTRNNEQFF	TGTGCCAGCACCCTTACGCGGAACAATGAGCAGTTCTTC
TRBV10-3	TRBD2	TRBJ2-7	.	CAIRDLAGAYEQYF	TGTGCCATCAGAGACTTAGCGGGAGCCTACGAGCAGTACTTC
TRBV30	.	TRBJ2-1	.	CAWSVRQGKFF	TGTGCCTGGAGTGTACGCCAGGGGAAGTTCTTC
TRBV7-9	.	TRBJ1-1	few	CASSLTMSRTEAFF	TGTGCCAGCAGCTTAACTATGTCGAGGACTGAAGCTTTCTTT
TRBV30	.	TRBJ1-1	once	CAWRGGMNTEAFF	TGTGCCTGGAGGGGGGGGATGAACACTGAAGCTTTCTTT
TRBV5-6	.	TRBJ1-1	.	CASRGKAGGANTEAFF	TGTGCCAGCAGAGGAAAAGCCGGGGGGGCCAACACTGAAGCTTTCTTT
TRBV28	TRBD1	TRBJ1-1	once	CASRRDRIRNTEAFF	TGTGCCAGCAGGCGGGACAGGATAAGGAACACTGAAGCTTTCTTT
TRBV9	TRBD1	TRBJ2-1	.	CASSGRQGAVGEQFF	TGTGCCAGCAGCGGGAGACAGGGGGCCGTCGGTGAGCAGTTCTTC
TRBV6-5	.	TRBJ2-3	.	CASSYRRGGDTQYF	TGTGCCAGCAGTTACAGGCGGGGCGGAGATACGCAGTATTTT
TRBV7-2	.	TRBJ2-5	.	CASSLWSGLETQYF	TGTGCCAGCAGCTTATGGTCCGGGTTGGAGACCCAGTACTTC
TRBV6-5	TRBD2	TRBJ2-5	.	CASSYLRLAGSETQYF	TGTGCCAGCAGTTACTTGCGGCTAGCGGGATCGGAGACCCAGTACTTC
TRBV5-4	.	TRBJ1-1	.	CASRPDHLAAEAFF	TGTGCCAGCAGACCCGACCACCTCGCGGCTGAAGCTTTCTTT
TRBV4-1	.	TRBJ2-7	.	CASSQESGSSQPREQYF	TGCGCCAGCAGCCAAGAATCGGGTAGCAGCCAGCCCCGAGAGCAGTACTTC
TRBV2	.	TRBJ2-1	.	CASSSQRGGGNEQFF	TGTGCCAGCAGTTCCCAGCGGGGAGGGGGGAATGAGCAGTTCTTC
TRBV19	TRBD1	TRBJ1-5	few	CASKPGTGGTTSFNQPQHF	TGTGCCAGTAAACCCGGGACAGGGGGGACCACATCGTTTAATCAGCCCCAGCATTTT
TRBV27	.	TRBJ2-2	few	CASSLANGELFF	TGTGCCAGCAGTTTAGCGAACGGGGAGCTGTTTTTT
TRBV7-2	.	TRBJ2-7	.	CASSPPGERVKQYF	TGTGCCAGCAGCCCCCCAGGCGAGCGGGTTAAACAGTACTTC
TRBV4-1	TRBD1	TRBJ2-1	.	CASSQGDSRYNEQFF	TGCGCCAGCAGCCAAGGGGACAGCAGGTACAATGAGCAGTTCTTC
TRBV5-4	.	TRBJ2-1	once	CASRPQAGYANEQFF	TGTGCCAGCAGGCCCCAAGCGGGCTACGCCAATGAGCAGTTCTTC
TRBV12-5	.	TRBJ2-2	.	CASGLAPEGELFF	TGTGCTAGTGGTTTGGCTCCTGAGGGGGAGCTGTTTTTT
TRBV29-1	.	TRBJ1-2	.	CSVAANLYGYTF	TGCAGCGTTGCCGCGAACCTATATGGCTACACCTTC
TRBV7-9	.	TRBJ1-5	.	CASSRGDSNQPQHF	TGTGCCAGCAGCCGGGGGGATAGCAATCAGCCCCAGCATTTT
TRBV9	TRBD1	TRBJ1-5	once	CASSVGTGTNQPQHF	TGTGCCAGCAGCGTGGGGACAGGAACCAATCAGCCCCAGCATTTT
TRBV27	.	TRBJ2-7	.	CASTSLGAGEQYF	TGTGCCAGCACCTCTCTGGGGGCTGGCGAGCAGTACTTC
TRBV28	.	TRBJ1-2	.	CASSEGGRLSGYTF	TGTGCCAGCAGCGAGGGTGGGCGGTTAAGTGGCTACACCTTC
TRBV19	TRBD1	TRBJ1-5	.	CASSVGTGSYSNQPQHF	TGTGCCAGTAGTGTGGGGACAGGGAGTTATAGCAATCAGCCCCAGCATTTT
TRBV19	TRBD1	TRBJ2-2	once	CASSPTGGFAGELFF	TGTGCCAGTAGCCCGACAGGGGGGTTCGCCGGGGAGCTGTTTTTT
TRBV15	.	TRBJ2-6	few	CATSVYGSGANVLTF	TGTGCCACCAGCGTCTATGGCTCTGGGGCCAACGTCCTGACTTTC
TRBV7-2	.	TRBJ1-2	.	CASSSGPQGYGYTF	TGTGCCAGCAGCTCAGGACCGCAGGGATATGGCTACACCTTC
TRBV7-9	.	TRBJ2-3	.	CASSSTADTQYF	TGTGCCAGCAGCTCGACTGCAGATACGCAGTATTTT
TRBV29-1	.	TRBJ2-1	.	CSAATVREQFF	TGCAGCGCTGCCACGGTGCGAGAGCAGTTCTTC
TRBV28	.	TRBJ2-2	.	CASNYRQITGELFF	TGTGCCAGCAATTACAGACAGATTACCGGGGAGCTGTTTTTT
TRBV9	.	TRBJ2-2	.	CASSTLQGSGELFF	TGTGCCAGCAGCACTCTACAGGGTAGCGGGGAGCTGTTTTTT
TRBV11-2	TRBD2	TRBJ2-7	.	CASSHSSGRRFYEQYF	TGTGCCAGCAGCCACTCTAGCGGGAGACGATTCTACGAGCAGTACTTC
TRBV27	TRBD2	TRBJ2-7	.	CASSLVRTSYEQYF	TGTGCCAGCAGTTTAGTCAGGACTAGCTACGAGCAGTACTTC
TRBV20-1	.	TRBJ1-2	.	CSPLYGYTF	TGCAGTCCTTTGTATGGCTACACCTTC
TRBV14	.	TRBJ2-3	once	CASSQDPPGHPRDTQYF	TGTGCCAGCAGCCAAGATCCCCCGGGACATCCTAGGGATACGCAGTATTTT
TRBV11-2	.	TRBJ2-1	.	CASSFRSGFYNEQFF	TGTGCCAGCAGCTTCCGTAGCGGTTTCTACAATGAGCAGTTCTTC
TRBV5-1	.	TRBJ2-1	.	CASSLSPLPNEQFF	TGCGCCAGCAGCTTGAGCCCACTACCCAATGAGCAGTTCTTC
TRBV27	.	TRBJ2-1	.	CASSSASWDEQFF	TGTGCCAGCAGTTCGGCTAGCTGGGATGAGCAGTTCTTC
TRBV18	.	TRBJ2-7	once	CASSQTDSSYEQYF	TGTGCCAGCTCACAAACGGACAGCTCCTACGAGCAGTACTTC
TRBV6-5	TRBD2	TRBJ2-1	.	CASSHGGRWDEQFF	TGTGCCAGCAGCCACGGCGGGAGGTGGGATGAGCAGTTCTTC